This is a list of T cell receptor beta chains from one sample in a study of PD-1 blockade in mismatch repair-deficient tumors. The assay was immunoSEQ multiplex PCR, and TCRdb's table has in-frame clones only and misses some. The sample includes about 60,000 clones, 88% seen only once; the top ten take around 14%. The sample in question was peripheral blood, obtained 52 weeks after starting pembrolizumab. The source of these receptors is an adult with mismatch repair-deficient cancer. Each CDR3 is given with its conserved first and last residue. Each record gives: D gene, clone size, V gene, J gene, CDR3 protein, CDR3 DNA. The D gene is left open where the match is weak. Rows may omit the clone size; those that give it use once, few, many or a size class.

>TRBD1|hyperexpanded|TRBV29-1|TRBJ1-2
CSVVPGTGAYGYTF
TGCAGCGTTGTGCCCGGGACAGGAGCCTATGGCTACACCTTC
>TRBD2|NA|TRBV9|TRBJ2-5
CASSGGGGETQYF
TGTGCCAGCAGCGGTGGGGGGGGAGAGACCCAGTACTTC
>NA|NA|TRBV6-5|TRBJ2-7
CASSYKGESYEQYF
TGTGCCAGCAGTTACAAAGGGGAATCCTACGAGCAGTACTTC
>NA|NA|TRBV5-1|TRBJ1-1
CASRLLPNMNTEAFF
TGCGCCAGCCGCCTTCTTCCCAATATGAACACTGAAGCTTTCTTT
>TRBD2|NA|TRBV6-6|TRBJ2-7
CASRSGRGEQYF
TGTGCCAGCAGAAGCGGGAGAGGGGAGCAGTACTTC
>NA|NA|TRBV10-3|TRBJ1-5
CAISESGRVPPNQPQHF
TGTGCCATCAGTGAGTCTGGCAGGGTTCCTCCCAATCAGCCCCAGCATTTT
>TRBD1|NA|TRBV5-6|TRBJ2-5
CASSSGGETQYF
TGTGCCAGCAGCTCAGGGGGAGAGACCCAGTACTTC
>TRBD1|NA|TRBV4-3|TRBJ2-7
CASSQTGTGVGVDEQYF
TGCGCCAGCAGCCAAACCGGGACAGGTGTGGGAGTCGACGAGCAGTACTTC
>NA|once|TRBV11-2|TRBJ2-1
CASSLVDLRSEQFF
TGTGCCAGCAGCTTAGTGGATTTGCGTAGTGAGCAGTTCTTC
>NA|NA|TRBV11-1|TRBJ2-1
CASSLAGGGYREQFF
TGTGCCAGCAGCTTAGCGGGTGGCGGGTACAGAGAGCAGTTCTTC
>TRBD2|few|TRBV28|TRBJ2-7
CASGRARLYEQYF
TGTGCCAGCGGGAGGGCTAGATTGTACGAGCAGTACTTC
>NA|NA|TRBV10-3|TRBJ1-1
CAISDSGGRALTEAFF
TGTGCCATCAGTGACTCCGGGGGCAGGGCCCTCACTGAAGCTTTCTTT
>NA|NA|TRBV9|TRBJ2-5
CASSPRDGKETQYF
TGTGCCAGCAGCCCCAGGGACGGGAAGGAGACCCAGTACTTC
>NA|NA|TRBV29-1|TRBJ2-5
CSVEDTGQYF
TGCAGCGTTGAAGATACAGGCCAGTACTTC
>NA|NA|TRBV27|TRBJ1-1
CASSLFMNTEAFF
TGTGCCAGCAGTTTATTTATGAACACTGAAGCTTTCTTT
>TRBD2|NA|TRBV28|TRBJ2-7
CASSSPTSGRAYEQYF
TGTGCCAGCAGTTCCCCTACTAGCGGGAGGGCCTACGAGCAGTACTTC
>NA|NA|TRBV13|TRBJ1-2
CASSLGRPGAVYGYTF
TGTGCCAGCAGCTTAGGTCGGCCAGGGGCAGTCTATGGCTACACCTTC
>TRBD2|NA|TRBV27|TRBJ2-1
CASSLGTSGRAGEQFF
TGTGCCAGCAGTTTAGGGACTAGCGGGAGGGCAGGGGAGCAGTTCTTC
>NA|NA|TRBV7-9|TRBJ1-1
CASSLAGLNTEAFF
TGTGCCAGCAGCTTGGCAGGGTTGAACACTGAAGCTTTCTTT
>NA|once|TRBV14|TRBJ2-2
CASSQVDYDTGELFF
TGTGCCAGCAGCCAAGTGGACTACGACACCGGGGAGCTGTTTTTT
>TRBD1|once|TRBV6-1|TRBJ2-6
CASSASGTGSSGANVLTF
TGTGCCAGCAGTGCCTCCGGGACAGGGAGCTCTGGGGCCAACGTCCTGACTTTC
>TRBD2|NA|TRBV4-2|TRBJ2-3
CASSQDGTSGSLTDTQYF
TGTGCCAGCAGCCAAGATGGGACTAGCGGGAGCCTCACAGATACGCAGTATTTT
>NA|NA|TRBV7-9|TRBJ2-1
CASSQGLHNEQFF
TGTGCCAGCAGCCAGGGACTTCACAATGAGCAGTTCTTC
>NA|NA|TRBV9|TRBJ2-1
CASSSSGTAYNEQFF
TGTGCCAGCAGCTCGAGCGGGACAGCCTACAATGAGCAGTTCTTC
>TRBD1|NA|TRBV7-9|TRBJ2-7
CASSGTGGYEQYF
TGTGCCAGCAGCGGGACAGGGGGCTACGAGCAGTACTTC
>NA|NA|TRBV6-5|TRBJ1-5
CASSYGPRNQPQHF
TGTGCCAGCAGTTACGGGCCCCGAAATCAGCCCCAGCATTTT
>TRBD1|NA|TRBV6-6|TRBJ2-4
CASGPGGRRVKNIQYF
TGTGCCAGCGGGCCAGGGGGACGGCGGGTGAAAAACATTCAGTACTTC